One and the same sample provided the 19 T cell receptor beta chains below, sequenced in a study of blood T cell repertoires in COVID-19. The assay was immunoSEQ multiplex PCR, and TCRdb's table has in-frame clones only and misses some. The repertoire holds about 63,000 clones, with 87% as singletons. Material: peripheral blood. The receptors here all came from a woman aged 80 or over with acute or convalescent COVID-19.

This chain joins TRBV28 and TRBJ1-5; 7 bases are shared with TRBD1. CDR1 and CDR2 from the germline V gene are MDHEN and SYDVKM. V gave up 7 bases and J gave up 3 bases; unmatched junction bases: 9. The CDR3 totals 15 residues. CDR3 sequence reads: CASTGGGQLNQPQHF. The CDR3 DNA is TGTGCCAGCACCGGAGGGGGACAGCTCAATCAGCCCCAGCATTTT.

The chain combines TRBV3-1 (or the pseudogene TRBV3-2) with TRBJ2-7; 10 bases agree with TRBD1. The germline V gene has CDR1 LGHDT and CDR2 YNNKEL (reference sequence). The V and J ends lost 1 base and 2 bases, in that order; junction bases with no gene match: 2. The CDR3 extends over 15 amino acids. For the CDR3, the DNA is TGTGCCAGCAGCCAAGGGGACAGGGGACCCTACGAGCAGTACTTC. This codes for CASSQGDRGPYEQYF.

This sequence joins TRBV9 and TRBJ1-5; D gene ambiguous. V lost 0 bases, J lost 0 bases, and 7 bases lay in between. Germline V gene data show CDR1 as SGDLS and CDR2 as YYNGEE. This CDR3 has 15 amino acids. The CDR3 is CASSVGANSNQPQHF. DNA for the CDR3: TGTGCCAGCAGCGTAGGGGCCAATAGCAATCAGCCCCAGCATTTT.

The rearrangement links TRBV19 to TRBJ1-2; D is unresolved. The length of the CDR3 is 14 residues. Germline loops: CDR1 LNHDA, CDR2 SQIVND (reference sequence). Deletions cut 1 base from V and 0 bases from J, with 6 bases between. This CDR3 is CASSIAGTNYGYTF. The CDR3 DNA is TGTGCCAGTAGTATAGCAGGAACTAACTATGGCTACACCTTC.

The genes are TRBV19 and TRBJ1-5; TRBD1 aligns across 7 bases. Trimming took 5 bases from V and 1 from J; bases not matched to a gene: 8. Per the germline V gene, CDR1 is LNHDA and CDR2 is SQIVND (reference sequence). The CDR3 runs to 16 residues. The CDR3 reads CASSSRQGVSNQPQHF. The CDR3 region has the DNA TGTGCCAGTAGTTCTCGACAGGGAGTGAGCAATCAGCCCCAGCATTTT.

The chain joins TRBV2 to TRBJ1-5; 11 bases map to TRBD1. V lost 8 bases, J lost 0 bases, and 3 bases stayed unmatched. Germline loops: CDR1 SNHLY, CDR2 FYNNEI. CDR3 length: 15 residues. In nucleotides, the CDR3 is TGTGCCAGCTCGGACAGGGGGCTTAGCAATCAGCCCCAGCATTTT. Its translation is CASSDRGLSNQPQHF.

The chain is built from TRBV27 and TRBJ1-2, with a possible D match to TRBD1 (5 bases). This CDR3 has 12 amino acids. Germline CDR1 and CDR2: MNHEY and SMNVEV (reference sequence). V lost 4 bases and J 7 bases, leaving 10 bases between the germline ends. CDR3 in DNA: TGTGCCAGCAGTTCAGGGTGGGGTGGCTACACCTTC. Protein product: CASSSGWGGYTF.

The chain joins TRBV6-5 to TRBJ1-2; D is unresolved. CDR1 and CDR2 (germline): MNHEY, SVGAGI. Trimming took off 0 bases at V and 8 bases at J, with 13 bases between the two ends. The CDR3 has 14 amino acids. The CDR3 sequence is CASSYSKAGIGYTF. The CDR3 coding sequence is TGTGCCAGCAGTTACTCGAAGGCGGGGATAGGCTACACCTTC.

This chain uses TRBV24-1 with TRBJ2-3; 8 nucleotides line up with TRBD2. The germline V gene has CDR1 KGHDR and CDR2 SFDVKD. The CDR3 spans 15 residues. Germline trimming cut 5 bases from V and 7 bases from J; bases unmatched to any gene: 10. CDR3 region: CATSVAGGFGNTQYF. The CDR3 bases are TGTGCCACCAGTGTGGCGGGAGGTTTTGGAAATACGCAGTATTTT.

The gene calls are TRBV15 and TRBJ1-6, with 9 bases lining up with TRBD1. Losses at the gene ends were 2 bases for V and 7 bases for J; bases not matched to a gene: 3. The CDR3 length is 15 residues. The germline gives CDR1 LNHNV, CDR2 YYDKDF (reference sequence). The CDR3 nucleotides are TGTGCCACCAGCAGAAGCGGGACAGGGAATTCACCCCTCCACTTT. Translating it yields CATSRSGTGNSPLHF.

This chain uses TRBV7-2 with TRBJ2-3, with a tentative D call TRBD2 (6 bases). This CDR3 region has 16 residues. Between the trimmed V and J ends, which lost 1 base and 6 bases, there was a span of 17 bases. In germline, CDR1 is SGHTA, CDR2 FQGNSA. This CDR3 reads CASSLDGPQLADTQYF. The CDR3 DNA sequence: TGTGCCAGCAGCTTAGACGGCCCCCAACTAGCCGATACGCAGTATTTT.

The rearrangement uses TRBV15 and TRBJ2-7; 7 nucleotides line up with TRBD1. The J segment lost 1 base and the V segment lost 0 bases, leaving 3 bases of the junction unmatched. The CDR3 loop spans 15 amino acids. Germline assignment: CDR1 LNHNV and CDR2 YYDKDF (reference sequence). The CDR3 DNA follows: TGTGCCACCAGCAGAGACGGGACAGCATCCTACGAGCAGTACTTC. Translation gives CATSRDGTASYEQYF.

This chain joins TRBV19 and TRBJ1-1, with D perhaps matching TRBD1 (5 bases). CDR1 is LNHDA, CDR2 SQIVND, per germline (reference sequence). V was shortened by 5 bases and J by 0 bases, with 13 bases between the two germline ends. The CDR3 spans 15 residues. The CDR3: CASSPRGSLNTEAFF. In DNA, the CDR3 is TGTGCCAGTAGTCCGCGGGGGTCATTGAACACTGAAGCTTTCTTT. Full variable domain (missing parts from reference TRBV19 and TRBJ1-1): DGGITQSPKYLFRKEGQNVTLSCEQNLNHDAMYWYRQDPGQGLRLIYYSQIVNDFQKGDIAEGYSVSREKKESFPLTVTSAQKNPTAFYLCASSPRGSLNTEAFFGQGTRLTVV.

The sample holds one count of this clone. The genes are TRBV7-8 and TRBJ2-5; D perhaps matches TRBD2 (5 bases). Germline loops: CDR1 SGHVS, CDR2 FQNEAQ. Trimming pared 1 base from V and 4 bases from J, leaving 10 bases between. There are 14 residues in the CDR3. The CDR3 bases are TGTGCCAGCAGCTTAGTGCTAGCCGCAGAGACCCAGTACTTC. Translated: CASSLVLAAETQYF. Full variable domain (outside the CDR3, taken from reference TRBV7-8 and TRBJ2-5): GAGVSQSPRYKVAKRGQDVALRCDPISGHVSLFWYQQALGQGPEFLTYFQNEAQLDKSGLPSDRFFAERPEGSVSTLKIQRTQQEDSAVYLCASSLVLAAETQYFGPGTRLLVL.

The chain uses TRBV2 and TRBJ2-1; no reliable D call. V lost 7 bases and J 5 bases, leaving 18 bases between the germline ends. This CDR3 comprises 15 residues. Germline CDR1 reads SNHLY; CDR2 reads FYNNEI. DNA for the CDR3: TGTGCCAGCACCGACCGGGTCCCCAATAACAATGAGCAGTTCTTC. Translating gives CASTDRVPNNNEQFF.

The chain couples TRBV19 to TRBJ1-1, with D possibly being TRBD1 (5 bases). Germline CDR1 and CDR2: LNHDA and SQIVND (reference sequence). This CDR3 is built from 12 residues. Trimming removed 3 bases from V and 11 bases from J, with 13 bases in between. CDR3 DNA: TGTGCCAGTAGTATCGGACGGGGGGTGGCTTTCTTT. Translated: CASSIGRGVAFF.

This clone is a singleton in its sample. The genes are TRBV11-2 and TRBJ2-3; 12 bases map to TRBD2. This CDR3 spans 15 amino acids. Germline V lookup: CDR1 SGHAT, CDR2 FQNNGV. Trimming took 1 base from V and 10 from J; bases not matched to a gene: 6. The CDR3 nucleotides are TGTGCCAGCAGCTTAGGCCTAGCGGGAGGGCCTCCGCAGTATTTT. It specifies CASSLGLAGGPPQYF.

This clone appeared a single time. The genes are TRBV24-1 and TRBJ2-3, with a tentative D call TRBD1 (5 bases). The CDR3 loop spans 15 amino acids. The V end was cut by 5 bases, the J end by 5 bases, with 16 bases between. From germline, CDR1 is KGHDR and CDR2 SFDVKD. The CDR3 protein is CATSVSGQGRDTQYF. The CDR3 DNA reads as TGTGCCACCAGTGTCTCAGGACAAGGTCGAGATACGCAGTATTTT.

A single count supports this clone. The J gene is TRBJ1-6, the V gene TRBV4-1; no definite D call. This CDR3 spans 16 amino acids. The V end was cut by 6 bases, the J end by 5 bases, with 17 bases between. CDR1 MGHRA and CDR2 YSYEKL come from the germline V gene. CDR3 nucleotide sequence: TGCGCCAGCAGGTCAGTCACCGGGAAAAATAATTCACCCCTCCACTTT. It translates to CASRSVTGKNNSPLHF.